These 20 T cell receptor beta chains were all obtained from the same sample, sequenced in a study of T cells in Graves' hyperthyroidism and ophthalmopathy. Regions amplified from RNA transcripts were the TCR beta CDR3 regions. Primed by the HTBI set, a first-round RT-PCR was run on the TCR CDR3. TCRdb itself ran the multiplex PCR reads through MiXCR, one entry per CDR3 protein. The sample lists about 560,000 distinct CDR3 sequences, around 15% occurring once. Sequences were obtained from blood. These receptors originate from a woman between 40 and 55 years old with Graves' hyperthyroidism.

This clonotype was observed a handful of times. The CDR3 DNA reads TGTGCCAGTAGTCGTCAGACAGCCCTTAGCTCCTACGAGCAGTACTTC. Translation gives CASSRQTALSSYEQYF. This chain links TRBV19 with TRBJ2-7; possibly TRBD1 for D (5 bases). V was cut by 5 bases and J by 0 bases, with 17 bases left in between. Germline V gives CDR1 LNHDA, CDR2 SQIVND (reference sequence). This CDR3 spans 16 amino acids. Full variable domain (outside the CDR3, taken from reference TRBV19 and TRBJ2-7): DGGITQSPKYLFRKEGQNVTLSCEQNLNHDAMYWYRQDPGQGLRLIYYSQIVNDFQKGDIAEGYSVSREKKESFPLTVTSAQKNPTAFYLCASSRQTALSSYEQYFGPGTRLTVT.

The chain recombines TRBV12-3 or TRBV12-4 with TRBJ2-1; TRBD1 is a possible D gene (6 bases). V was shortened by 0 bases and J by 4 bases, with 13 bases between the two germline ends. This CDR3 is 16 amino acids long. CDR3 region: CASSLAGTLLYNEQFF. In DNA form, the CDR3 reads TGTGCCAGCAGTTTAGCCGGGACATTACTGTACAATGAGCAGTTCTTC.

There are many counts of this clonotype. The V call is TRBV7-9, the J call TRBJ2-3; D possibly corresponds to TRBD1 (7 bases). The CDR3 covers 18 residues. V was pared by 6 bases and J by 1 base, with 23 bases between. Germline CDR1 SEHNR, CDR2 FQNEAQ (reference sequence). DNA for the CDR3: TGTGCCAGCAGTCGAGGAGGGGGCGGCCGGGGTCGCACAGATACGCAGTATTTT. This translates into CASSRGGGGRGRTDTQYF.

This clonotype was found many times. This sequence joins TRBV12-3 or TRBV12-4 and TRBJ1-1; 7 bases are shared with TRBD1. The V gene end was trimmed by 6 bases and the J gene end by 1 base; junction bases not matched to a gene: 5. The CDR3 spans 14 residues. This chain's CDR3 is CASRGQAANTEAFF. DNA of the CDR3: TGTGCCAGCAGAGGACAGGCTGCGAACACTGAAGCTTTCTTT.

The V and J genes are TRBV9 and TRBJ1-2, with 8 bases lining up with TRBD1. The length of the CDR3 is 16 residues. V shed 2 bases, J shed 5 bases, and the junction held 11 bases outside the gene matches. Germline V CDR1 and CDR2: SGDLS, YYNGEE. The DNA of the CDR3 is TGTGCCAGCAGCGTCTTGTCAGGGGGCCCGGCTTATGGCTACACCTTC. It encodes CASSVLSGGPAYGYTF. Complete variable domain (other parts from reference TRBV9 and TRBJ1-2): DSGVTQTPKHLITATGQRVTLRCSPRSGDLSVYWYQQSLDQGLQFLIQYYNGEERAKGNILERFSAQQFPDLHSELNLSSLELGDSALYFCASSVLSGGPAYGYTFGSGTRLTVV.

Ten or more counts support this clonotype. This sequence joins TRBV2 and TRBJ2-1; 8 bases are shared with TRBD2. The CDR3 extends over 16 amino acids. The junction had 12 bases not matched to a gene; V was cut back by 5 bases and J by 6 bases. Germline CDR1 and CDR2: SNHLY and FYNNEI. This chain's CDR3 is CASSSTPREDFNEQFF. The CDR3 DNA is TGTGCCAGCAGTTCGACCCCGCGGGAGGACTTCAATGAGCAGTTCTTC. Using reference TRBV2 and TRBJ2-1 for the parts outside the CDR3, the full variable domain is EPEVTQTPSHQVTQMGQEVILRCVPISNHLYFYWYRQILGQKVEFLVSFYNNEISEKSEIFDDQFSVERPDGSNFTLKIRSTKLEDSAMYFCASSSTPREDFNEQFFGPGTRLTVL.

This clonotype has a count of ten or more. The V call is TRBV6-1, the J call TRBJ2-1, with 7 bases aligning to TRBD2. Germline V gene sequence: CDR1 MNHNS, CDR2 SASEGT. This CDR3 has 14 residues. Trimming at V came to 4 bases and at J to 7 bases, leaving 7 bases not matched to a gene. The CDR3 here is CASSAAGVKNEQFF. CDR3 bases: TGTGCCAGCAGTGCGGCGGGAGTTAAGAATGAGCAGTTCTTC.

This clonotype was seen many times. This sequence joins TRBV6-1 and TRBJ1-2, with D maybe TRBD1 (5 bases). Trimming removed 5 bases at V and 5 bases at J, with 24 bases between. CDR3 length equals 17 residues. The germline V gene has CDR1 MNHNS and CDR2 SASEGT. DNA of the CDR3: TGTGCCAGCAGTTACCGGCTAACCGGGACTGAAACTTATGGCTACACCTTC. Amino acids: CASSYRLTGTETYGYTF.

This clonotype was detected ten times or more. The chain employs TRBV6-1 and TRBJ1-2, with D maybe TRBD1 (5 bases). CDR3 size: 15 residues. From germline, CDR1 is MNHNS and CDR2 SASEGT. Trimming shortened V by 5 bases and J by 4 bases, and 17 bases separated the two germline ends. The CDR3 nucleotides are TGTGCCAGCAGTTGGGCCGGGACGGAGGCCTATGGCTACACCTTC. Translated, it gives CASSWAGTEAYGYTF.

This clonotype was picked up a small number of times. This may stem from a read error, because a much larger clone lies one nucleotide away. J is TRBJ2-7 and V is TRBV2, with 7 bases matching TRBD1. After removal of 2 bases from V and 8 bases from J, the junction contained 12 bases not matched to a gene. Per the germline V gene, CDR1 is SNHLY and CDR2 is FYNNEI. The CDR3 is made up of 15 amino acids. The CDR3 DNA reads TGTGCCAGCAGTGAAAGCTCGACAGGGTCCCACAAGCAGTACTTC. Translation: CASSESSTGSHKQYF.

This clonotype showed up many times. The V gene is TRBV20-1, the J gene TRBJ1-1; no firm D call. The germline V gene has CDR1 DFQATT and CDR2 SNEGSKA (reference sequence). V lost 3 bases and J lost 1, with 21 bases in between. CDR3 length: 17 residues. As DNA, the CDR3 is TGCAGTGCTAGCCGTTCGTACCGGACCTCCCGGAACACTGAAGCTTTCTTT. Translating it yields CSASRSYRTSRNTEAFF.

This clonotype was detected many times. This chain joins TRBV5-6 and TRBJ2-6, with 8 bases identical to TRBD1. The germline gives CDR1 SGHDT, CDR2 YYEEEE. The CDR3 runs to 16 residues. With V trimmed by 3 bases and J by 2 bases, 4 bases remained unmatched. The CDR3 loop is CASSSGGSAGANVLTF. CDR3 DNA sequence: TGTGCCAGCAGCTCAGGGGGCAGCGCTGGGGCCAACGTCCTGACTTTC.

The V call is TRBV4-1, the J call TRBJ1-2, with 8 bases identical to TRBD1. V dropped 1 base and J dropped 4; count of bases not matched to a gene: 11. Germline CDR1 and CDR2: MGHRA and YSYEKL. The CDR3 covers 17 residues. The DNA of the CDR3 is TGCGCCAGCAGCCAAGTAACGGACAGGGCTTTTTCCTATGGCTACACCTTC. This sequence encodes CASSQVTDRAFSYGYTF.

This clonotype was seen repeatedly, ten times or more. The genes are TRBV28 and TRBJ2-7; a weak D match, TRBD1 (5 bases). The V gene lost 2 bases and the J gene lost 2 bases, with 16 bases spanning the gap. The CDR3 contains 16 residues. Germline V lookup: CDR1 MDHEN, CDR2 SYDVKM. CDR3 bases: TGTGCCAGCAGTTTACCAAAACAGGCCACTACCTACGAGCAGTACTTC. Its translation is CASSLPKQATTYEQYF.

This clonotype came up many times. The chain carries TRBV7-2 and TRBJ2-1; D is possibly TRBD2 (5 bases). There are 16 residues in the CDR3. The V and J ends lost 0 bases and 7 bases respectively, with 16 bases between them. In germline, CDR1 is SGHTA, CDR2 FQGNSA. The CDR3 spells CASSLAPSGLWNEQFF. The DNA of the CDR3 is TGTGCCAGCAGCTTAGCCCCCAGCGGACTTTGGAATGAGCAGTTCTTC.

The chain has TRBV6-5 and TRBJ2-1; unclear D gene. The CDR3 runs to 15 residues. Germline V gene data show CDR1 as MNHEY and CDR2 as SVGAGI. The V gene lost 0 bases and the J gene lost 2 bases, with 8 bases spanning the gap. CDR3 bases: TGTGCCAGCAGTTACTCAGTTAGGGCCTACAATGAGCAGTTCTTC. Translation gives CASSYSVRAYNEQFF.

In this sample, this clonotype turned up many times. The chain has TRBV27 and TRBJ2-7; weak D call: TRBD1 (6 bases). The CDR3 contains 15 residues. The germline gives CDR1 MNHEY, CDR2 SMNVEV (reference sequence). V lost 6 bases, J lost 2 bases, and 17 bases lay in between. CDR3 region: CASSYRDTLPYEQYF. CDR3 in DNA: TGTGCCAGCAGCTACAGGGATACCCTCCCCTACGAGCAGTACTTC.

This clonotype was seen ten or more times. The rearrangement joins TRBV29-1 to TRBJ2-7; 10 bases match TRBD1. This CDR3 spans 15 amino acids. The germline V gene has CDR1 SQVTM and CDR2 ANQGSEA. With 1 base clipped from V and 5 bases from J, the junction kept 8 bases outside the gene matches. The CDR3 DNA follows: TGCAGCGTTGAAGTGGCCGGGACAGGGGCTAACGAGCAGTACTTC. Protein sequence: CSVEVAGTGANEQYF.

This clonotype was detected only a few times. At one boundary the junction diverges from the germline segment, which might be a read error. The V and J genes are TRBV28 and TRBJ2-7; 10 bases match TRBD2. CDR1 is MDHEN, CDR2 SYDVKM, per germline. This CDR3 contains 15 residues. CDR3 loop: CASSLSSGGDYEQYF. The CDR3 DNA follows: TGTGCCAGCAGCTTATCTAGCGGGGGAGATTACGAGCAGTACTTC.

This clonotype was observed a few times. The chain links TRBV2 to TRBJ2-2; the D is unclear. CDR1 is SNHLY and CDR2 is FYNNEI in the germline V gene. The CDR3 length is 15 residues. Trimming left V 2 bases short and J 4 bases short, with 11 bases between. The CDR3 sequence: CASSEKAPSTGELFF. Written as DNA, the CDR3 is TGTGCCAGCAGTGAAAAGGCCCCGAGCACCGGGGAGCTGTTTTTT.